This T cell receptor beta chain was found in a study of technical replicates of blood from a few donors. CDR1 and CDR2 (germline): LNHDA, SQIVND (reference sequence). The CDR3 contains 14 residues. V dropped 6 bases and J dropped 6; count of bases not matched to a gene: 4. Sequencing used immunoSEQ multiplex PCR; TCRdb keeps in-frame clones, though not all of them. The table lists some 85,000 clones, 90% to 95% of them singletons. The clonotype originates from a human donor in good health. The sequenced sample was T cells isolated from PBMCs. The rearrangement joins TRBV19 to TRBJ1-5; 11 nucleotides match TRBD1. The CDR3 reads CASSGTGGIQPQHF. In DNA, the CDR3 is TGTGCCAGTAGCGGGACAGGGGGGATTCAGCCCCAGCATTTT.